Each of the 28 T cell receptor beta chains below was sequenced from the same sample in a study of T-cell reconstitution after alpha-beta-depleted transplantation in children. A TCRbeta library incorporating unique molecular identifiers was prepared. MiXCR was run by TCRdb on the PCR reads, yielding one entry per CDR3 protein. In the table there are around 530,000 distinct CDR3 sequences, 30% to 35% of which are singletons. Sample: PBMCs from the stem cell graft donor, taken from the stem cell graft. The receptors originated from a human donor who donated a stem cell graft to a child with aplastic anemia.

CDR3: CASSPPGPGNEQFF. The CDR3 region has the DNA TGTGCCAGCTCACCACCGGGCCCCGGCAATGAGCAGTTCTTC. The rearrangement uses TRBV18 and TRBJ2-1, with D unclear. V shed 0 bases and J shed 6 bases, with 9 bases lying between them. CDR3 size: 14 residues. CDR1 and CDR2 (germline): KGHSH, LQKENI.

The rearrangement links TRBV27 to TRBJ1-2, with D perhaps TRBD1 (6 bases). This CDR3 is 15 amino acids long. The germline V and J ends were trimmed by 4 bases and 0 bases, with 12 bases remaining between them. Germline CDR1 and CDR2: MNHEY and SMNVEV (reference sequence). In DNA, the CDR3 is TGTGCCAGCAGTTCACACAGGGTCCCTAACTATGGCTACACCTTC. Encoded protein: CASSSHRVPNYGYTF.

The CDR3 nucleotides are TGTGCCAGCAGCTTAGTATGGGGGTCGGGGGAAAAACTGTTTTTT. This sequence encodes CASSLVWGSGEKLFF. This chain joins TRBV7-2 and TRBJ1-4, with D tentatively TRBD1 (5 bases). This CDR3 has 15 amino acids. From germline, CDR1 is SGHTA and CDR2 FQGNSA. V was clipped by 1 base and J by 8 bases, with 14 bases between them. Full variable domain (outside the CDR3, taken from reference TRBV7-2 and TRBJ1-4): GAGVSQSPSNKVTEKGKDVELRCDPISGHTALYWYRQSLGQGLEFLIYFQGNSAPDKSGLPSDRFSAERTGGSVSTLTIQRTQQEDSAVYLCASSLVWGSGEKLFFGSGTQLSVL.

This clonotype has only a few counts. The rearrangement links TRBV20-1 to TRBJ2-5; perhaps TRBD2 as D (6 bases). V was cut by 4 bases and J by 1 base, with 16 bases left in between. CDR1 and CDR2 (germline): DFQATT, SNEGSKA (reference sequence). The CDR3 is made up of 15 amino acids. The CDR3: CSAIHRGRGQETQYF. The CDR3 coding sequence is TGCAGTGCTATCCATCGGGGGAGAGGCCAAGAGACCCAGTACTTC.

This clonotype was counted between two and nine times. The chain couples TRBV6-2 or TRBV6-3 to TRBJ2-1, with 11 bases matching TRBD2. The CDR3 runs 19 residues. V dropped 0 bases and J dropped 0; count of bases not matched to a gene: 7. Germline assignment: CDR1 MNHEY and CDR2 SVGEGT. The CDR3 loop reads CASSYSIAGGSGSYNEQFF. Here the CDR3 DNA reads TGTGCCAGCAGTTACTCGATAGCGGGAGGGTCTGGCTCCTACAATGAGCAGTTCTTC.

This clonotype was seen a handful of times. The chain has TRBV7-2 and TRBJ2-2; D is possibly TRBD1 (6 bases). V was trimmed by 8 bases and J by 3 bases, leaving 16 bases between them. CDR1 and CDR2 from the germline V gene are SGHTA and FQGNSA. CDR3 length: 15 amino acids. This CDR3 is CASYWVAGDTGELFF. The CDR3 bases are TGTGCCAGCTACTGGGTTGCAGGGGACACCGGGGAGCTGTTTTTT. Variable domain in full (rest from reference TRBV7-2 and TRBJ2-2): GAGVSQSPSNKVTEKGKDVELRCDPISGHTALYWYRQSLGQGLEFLIYFQGNSAPDKSGLPSDRFSAERTGGSVSTLTIQRTQQEDSAVYLCASYWVAGDTGELFFGEGSRLTVL.

In DNA form, the CDR3 reads TGCGCCAGCAGCCAAGGTGGGCAGGGGGCTGCCCACGAGCAGTACTTC. Its protein is CASSQGGQGAAHEQYF. This chain uses TRBV4-3 with TRBJ2-7; 8 nucleotides line up with TRBD1. Germline CDR1 and CDR2: LGHNA and YSLEER. After removal of 1 base from V and 5 bases from J, the junction contained 10 bases not matched to a gene. The CDR3 covers 16 residues.

The chain combines TRBV5-1 with TRBJ2-2; TRBD2 matches at 8 bases. The CDR3 covers 15 residues. V was pared by 4 bases and J by 5 bases, with 7 bases of the junction left unmatched. The germline V gene has CDR1 SGHRS and CDR2 YFSETQ. In DNA form, the CDR3 reads TGCGCCAGCAGCCGTAAGCGGGGGAATACCGGGGAGCTGTTTTTT. Its translation is CASSRKRGNTGELFF.

The V and J genes are TRBV12-3 or TRBV12-4 and TRBJ1-2; maybe TRBD1 (6 bases). Trimming removed 5 bases from V and 8 bases from J, with 15 bases in between. The CDR3 has 13 amino acids. CDR3 loop: CASSPRAGDGYTF. DNA for the CDR3: TGTGCCAGCAGTCCTAGGGCAGGGGACGGCTACACCTTC.

A few counts support this clonotype. This sequence joins TRBV20-1 and TRBJ2-2, with D perhaps matching TRBD1 (7 bases). With 3 bases removed from V and 1 base from J, the gap between germline ends came to 21 bases. Germline V lookup: CDR1 DFQATT, CDR2 SNEGSKA (reference sequence). This CDR3 region has 18 residues. The CDR3, as DNA: TGCAGTGCTAGGGGCGTCGACAGGGACTGGAGGAACACCGGGGAGCTGTTTTTT. Translated: CSARGVDRDWRNTGELFF.

The sample holds a few counts of this clonotype. The chain recombines TRBV3-1 with TRBJ2-2; 11 positions agree with TRBD2. Germline V gives CDR1 LGHDT, CDR2 YNNKEL (reference sequence). The CDR3 length is 18 residues. Unmatched junction bases numbered 7, after V lost 4 bases and J lost 0 bases. CDR3: CASSLPGLAAPNTGELFF. The CDR3 DNA follows: TGTGCCAGCAGCCTACCGGGACTAGCGGCTCCGAACACCGGGGAGCTGTTTTTT.

This clonotype was observed a few times. The CDR3 here is CSATRPGTGTTDTQYF. CDR3 nucleotides: TGCAGTGCTACAAGACCCGGGACAGGGACGACAGATACGCAGTATTTT. V usage is TRBV20-1 and J usage is TRBJ2-3; 9 bases line up with TRBD1. Germline CDR1 and CDR2: DFQATT and SNEGSKA (reference sequence). The CDR3 sequence is 16 residues long. V was clipped by 4 bases and J by 3 bases; unmatched bases: 11.

The rearrangement uses TRBV30 and TRBJ2-1, with 7 positions matching TRBD2. Germline CDR1 and CDR2: GTSNPN and SVGIG (reference sequence). Trimming at V came to 5 bases and at J to 4 bases, leaving 5 bases not matched to a gene. The CDR3 consists of 13 residues. DNA of the CDR3: TGTGCCTGGGTAACTAGCGCATACAATGAGCAGTTCTTC. Translation: CAWVTSAYNEQFF.

V usage is TRBV7-2 and J usage is TRBJ2-7; 12 nucleotides match TRBD2. The V gene's germline CDR1 is SGHTA and CDR2 FQGNSA. The J segment lost 6 bases and the V segment lost 5 bases, leaving 8 bases of the junction unmatched. The length of the CDR3 is 15 residues. The chain's CDR3 is CASSPGLAGGVEQYV. CDR3 bases: TGTGCCAGCAGCCCGGGACTAGCGGGTGGTGTCGAGCAGTACGTC.

The chain is built from TRBV20-1 and TRBJ1-6, with 7 bases fitting TRBD1. The CDR3 has 14 amino acids. Trimming at V came to 6 bases and at J to 4 bases, leaving 6 bases not matched to a gene. The germline V gene has CDR1 DFQATT and CDR2 SNEGSKA (reference sequence). The CDR3 region is CSAGTEHYNSPLHF. CDR3 DNA: TGCAGTGCCGGGACAGAACATTATAATTCACCCCTCCACTTT.

CDR3 amino acids: CSVEGLAGGIGTDTQYF. CDR3 nucleotide sequence: TGCAGCGTTGAAGGGCTAGCGGGAGGGATTGGAACAGATACGCAGTATTTT. The J gene is TRBJ2-3, the V gene TRBV29-1; 12 bases align to TRBD2. The ends lost 1 base at V and 3 bases at J; junction bases unmatched: 8. This CDR3 is 17 amino acids long. Germline V gene data show CDR1 as SQVTM and CDR2 as ANQGSEA.

The genes are TRBV7-2 and TRBJ2-4, with TRBD2 matching over 9 bases. CDR1 is SGHTA and CDR2 is FQGNSA in the germline V gene. CDR3 length: 15 residues. J gave up 14 bases and V 1 base, and 12 bases lay outside the gene matches. Here the CDR3 reads CASSLDRTSLAGEYF. CDR3 DNA sequence: TGTGCCAGCAGCTTAGACCGCACCAGCTTAGCGGGAGAGTACTTC.

In this sample, this clonotype turned up a few times. The chain joins TRBV29-1 to TRBJ1-1; D perhaps matches TRBD1 (5 bases). With 5 bases removed from V and 1 base from J, the gap between germline ends came to 11 bases. CDR3 length equals 13 residues. Germline V gene sequence: CDR1 SQVTM, CDR2 ANQGSEA. As DNA, the CDR3 is TGCAGCGTTAGCACAGGCTGGAACACTGAAGCTTTCTTT. Its protein is CSVSTGWNTEAFF.

The gene calls are TRBV4-1 and TRBJ2-5; 10 nucleotides align to TRBD2. The CDR3 contains 19 residues. Unmatched junction bases numbered 14, after V lost 0 bases and J lost 4 bases. The V gene's germline CDR1 is MGHRA and CDR2 YSYEKL. The CDR3 sequence is CASSQDLKLAGGRGETQYF. The CDR3 nucleotides are TGCGCCAGCAGCCAAGATCTTAAATTAGCGGGAGGTAGAGGAGAGACCCAGTACTTC.

V usage is TRBV6-2 or TRBV6-3 and J usage is TRBJ2-1; TRBD1 might be the D (6 bases). Germline values: CDR1 MNHEY, CDR2 SVGEGT. Between the trimmed V and J ends, which lost 5 bases and 12 bases, there was a span of 17 bases. CDR3 size: 13 residues. For the CDR3, the DNA is TGTGCCAGCAGTCTATTTTACAGGGAATGGCAGTTCTTC. Its translation is CASSLFYREWQFF.

This clonotype was seen more than once but under ten times. V is TRBV7-2 and J is TRBJ2-7; D may be TRBD2 (5 bases). This CDR3 is built from 16 residues. V was trimmed by 1 base and J by 3 bases, leaving 16 bases between them. Germline lookup yields CDR1 SGHTA and CDR2 FQGNSA. This CDR3 reads CASSLESGRHLYEQYF. The CDR3, as DNA: TGTGCCAGCAGCTTAGAGAGCGGCAGACACCTCTACGAGCAGTACTTC.

This clonotype showed up just a few times. This rearrangement joins TRBV29-1 to TRBJ1-2, with 10 bases identical to TRBD1. This CDR3 region has 13 residues. The J segment lost 3 bases and the V segment lost 6 bases, leaving 4 bases of the junction unmatched. Per germline, CDR1 SQVTM and CDR2 ANQGSEA. This CDR3 reads CSVGDRGDYGYTF. The DNA for the CDR3 is TGCAGCGTGGGGGACAGGGGTGACTATGGCTACACCTTC.

In DNA, the CDR3 is TGTGCCAGCAGTATCGGACAGGGTAAGCAGTTCTTC. This codes for CASSIGQGKQFF. The V gene is TRBV6-1, the J gene TRBJ2-1; 8 positions agree with TRBD1. J lost 11 bases, V lost 5 bases, and 5 bases had no gene match. This CDR3 region has 12 residues. Germline loops: CDR1 MNHNS, CDR2 SASEGT.

The genes are TRBV3-1 and TRBJ2-5; TRBD2 agrees at 11 bases. Germline V CDR1 and CDR2: LGHDT, YNNKEL (reference sequence). The CDR3 length is 20 residues. The J segment lost 4 bases and the V segment lost 0 bases, leaving 16 bases of the junction unmatched. This CDR3 reads CASSQDIGLAGGPALETQYF. The DNA of the CDR3 is TGTGCCAGCAGCCAAGATATAGGGTTAGCGGGAGGGCCTGCTCTAGAGACCCAGTACTTC.

In this sample, this clonotype turned up a few times. The V and J genes are TRBV12-3 or TRBV12-4 and TRBJ1-5; D gene ambiguous. This CDR3 is built from 16 residues. V lost 8 bases and J lost 0, with 17 bases in between. The CDR3 spells CASAPVSVSSNQPQHF. For the CDR3, the DNA is TGTGCCAGCGCACCAGTCAGTGTCTCTAGCAATCAGCCCCAGCATTTT.

This clonotype has only a few counts. The chain joins TRBV29-1 to TRBJ2-2, with D maybe TRBD2 (5 bases). Trimming removed 4 bases at V and 3 bases at J, with 12 bases between. The CDR3 is 14 amino acids. Per the germline V gene, CDR1 is SQVTM and CDR2 is ANQGSEA. The CDR3 region is CSVGGLRDTGELFF. The CDR3 nucleotides are TGCAGCGTTGGAGGGCTACGGGACACCGGGGAGCTGTTTTTT.

The chain is built from TRBV7-8 and TRBJ2-3, with 7 bases aligning to TRBD2. With V trimmed by 5 bases and J by 5 bases, 13 bases remained unmatched. CDR1 and CDR2 (germline): SGHVS, FQNEAQ. CDR3 length: 16 amino acids. In DNA form, the CDR3 reads TGTGCCAGCAGCCCACGTGGGCGGGAGTGGGTAGATACGCAGTATTTT. Translation: CASSPRGREWVDTQYF.

The chain has TRBV18 and TRBJ2-1, with D hard to call. This CDR3 region has 14 residues. Trimming took 4 bases from V and 3 from J, leaving 10 bases between them. Germline CDR1 is KGHSH and CDR2 is LQKENI. CDR3 DNA: TGTGCCAGCTCACACCAGGAGAACTACAATGAGCAGTTCTTC. It yields the protein CASSHQENYNEQFF.